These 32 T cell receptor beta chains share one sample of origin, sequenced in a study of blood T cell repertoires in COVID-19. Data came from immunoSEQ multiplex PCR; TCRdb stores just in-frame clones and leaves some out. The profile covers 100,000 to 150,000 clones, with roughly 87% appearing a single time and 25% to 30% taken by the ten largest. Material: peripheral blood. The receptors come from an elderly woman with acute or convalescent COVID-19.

The chain's CDR3 is CASSSYRISGNTIYF. CDR3 nucleotide sequence: TGTGCCAGCAGTAGCTACAGGATCTCTGGAAACACCATATATTTT. The chain joins TRBV6-5 to TRBJ1-3, with D possibly TRBD1 on 5 matching bases. CDR1 and CDR2 (germline): MNHEY, SVGAGI. V lost 5 bases and J 0 bases, leaving 11 bases between the germline ends. This CDR3 region has 15 residues.

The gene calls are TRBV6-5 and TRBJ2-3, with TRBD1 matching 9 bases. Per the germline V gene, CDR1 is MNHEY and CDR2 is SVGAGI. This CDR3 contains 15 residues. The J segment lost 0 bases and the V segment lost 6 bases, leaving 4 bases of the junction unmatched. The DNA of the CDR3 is TGTGCCAGCAGACCCGGACAGGGGAGCACAGATACGCAGTATTTT. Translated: CASRPGQGSTDTQYF.

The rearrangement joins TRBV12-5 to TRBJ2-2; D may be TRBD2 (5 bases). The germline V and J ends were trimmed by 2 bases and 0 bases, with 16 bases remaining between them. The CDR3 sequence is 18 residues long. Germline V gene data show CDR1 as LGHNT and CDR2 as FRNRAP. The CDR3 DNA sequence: TGTGCTAGTGGTTTGTCCTTGTCGGGGATAGCGAACACCGGGGAGCTGTTTTTT. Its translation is CASGLSLSGIANTGELFF.

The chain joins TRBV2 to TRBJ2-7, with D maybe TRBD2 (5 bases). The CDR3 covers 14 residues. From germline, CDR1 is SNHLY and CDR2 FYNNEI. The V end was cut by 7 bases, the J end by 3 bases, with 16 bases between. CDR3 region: CASTQTGKNYEQYF. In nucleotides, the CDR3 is TGTGCCAGCACCCAGACCGGGAAGAACTACGAGCAGTACTTC.

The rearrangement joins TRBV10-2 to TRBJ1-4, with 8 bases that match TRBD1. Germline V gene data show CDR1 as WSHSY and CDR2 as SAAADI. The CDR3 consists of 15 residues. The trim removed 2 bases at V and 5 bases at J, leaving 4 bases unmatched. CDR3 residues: CASSETDRANEKLFF. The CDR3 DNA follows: TGCGCCAGCAGTGAGACGGACAGGGCGAATGAAAAACTGTTTTTT.

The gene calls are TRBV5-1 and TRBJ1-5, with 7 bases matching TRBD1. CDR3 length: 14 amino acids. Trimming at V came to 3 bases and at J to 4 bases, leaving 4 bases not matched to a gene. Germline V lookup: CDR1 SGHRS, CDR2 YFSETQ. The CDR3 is CASSSGTENQPQHF. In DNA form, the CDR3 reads TGCGCCAGCAGCTCAGGGACAGAAAATCAGCCCCAGCATTTT.

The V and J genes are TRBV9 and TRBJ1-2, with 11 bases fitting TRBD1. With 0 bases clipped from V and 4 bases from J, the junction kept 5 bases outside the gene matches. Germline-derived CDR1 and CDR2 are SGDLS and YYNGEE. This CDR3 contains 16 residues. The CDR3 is CASSVVGTGGSYGYTF. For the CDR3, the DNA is TGTGCCAGCAGCGTAGTTGGGACAGGGGGAAGCTATGGCTACACCTTC.

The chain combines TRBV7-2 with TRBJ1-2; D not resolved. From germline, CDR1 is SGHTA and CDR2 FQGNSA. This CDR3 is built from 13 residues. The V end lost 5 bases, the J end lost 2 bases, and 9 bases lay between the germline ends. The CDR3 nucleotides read TGTGCCAGCAGCACTCCAGGCAACTATGGCTACACCTTC. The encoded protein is CASSTPGNYGYTF.

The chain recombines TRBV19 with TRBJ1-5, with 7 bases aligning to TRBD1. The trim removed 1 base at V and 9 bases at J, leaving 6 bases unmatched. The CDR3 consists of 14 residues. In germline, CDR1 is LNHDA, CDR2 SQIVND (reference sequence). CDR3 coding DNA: TGTGCCAGTAGTATAGGGGGACAGAGGGGGCCCCAGCATTTT. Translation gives CASSIGGQRGPQHF.

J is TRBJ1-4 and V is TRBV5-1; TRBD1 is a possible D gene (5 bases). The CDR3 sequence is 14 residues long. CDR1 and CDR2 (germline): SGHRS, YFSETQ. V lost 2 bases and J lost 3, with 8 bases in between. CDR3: CASSLGAANEKLFF. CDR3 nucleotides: TGCGCCAGCAGCTTAGGGGCAGCTAATGAAAAACTGTTTTTT. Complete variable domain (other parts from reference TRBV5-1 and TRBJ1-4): KAGVTQTPRYLIKTRGQQVTLSCSPISGHRSVSWYQQTPGQGLQFLFEYFSETQRNKGNFPGRFSGRQFSNSRSEMNVSTLELGDSALYLCASSLGAANEKLFFGSGTQLSVL.

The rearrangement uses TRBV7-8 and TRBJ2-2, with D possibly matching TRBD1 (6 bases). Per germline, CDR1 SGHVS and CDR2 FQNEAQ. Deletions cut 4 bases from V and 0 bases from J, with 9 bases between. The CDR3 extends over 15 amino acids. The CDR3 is CASSSRGPNTGELFF. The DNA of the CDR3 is TGTGCCAGCAGCTCCAGGGGACCGAACACCGGGGAGCTGTTTTTT. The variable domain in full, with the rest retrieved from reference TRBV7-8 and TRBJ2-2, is GAGVSQSPRYKVAKRGQDVALRCDPISGHVSLFWYQQALGQGPEFLTYFQNEAQLDKSGLPSDRFFAERPEGSVSTLKIQRTQQEDSAVYLCASSSRGPNTGELFFGEGSRLTVL.

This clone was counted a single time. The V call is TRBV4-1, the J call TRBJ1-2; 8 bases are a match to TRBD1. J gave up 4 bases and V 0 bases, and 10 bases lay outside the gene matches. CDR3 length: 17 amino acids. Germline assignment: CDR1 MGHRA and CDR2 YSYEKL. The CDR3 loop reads CASSQEGRGLGSYGYTF. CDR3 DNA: TGCGCCAGCAGCCAAGAGGGCAGGGGGCTCGGCAGCTATGGCTACACCTTC.

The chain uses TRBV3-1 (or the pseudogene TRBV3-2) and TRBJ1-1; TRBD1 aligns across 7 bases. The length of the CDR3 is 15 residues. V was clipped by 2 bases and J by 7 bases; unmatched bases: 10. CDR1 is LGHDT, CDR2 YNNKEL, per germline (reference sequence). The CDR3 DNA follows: TGTGCCAGCAGCCAATGGGACAGTAGAAGAGGTGAAGCTTTCTTT. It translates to CASSQWDSRRGEAFF.

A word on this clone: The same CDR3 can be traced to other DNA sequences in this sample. Here the CDR3 DNA reads TGTGCCAGCAGGCCTTTGGCGGGTGCCAATGAAAAACTGTTTTTT. This translates into CASRPLAGANEKLFF. The chain combines TRBV2 with TRBJ1-4; no firm D call. The CDR3 contains 15 residues. The germline gives CDR1 SNHLY, CDR2 FYNNEI. V shed 6 bases and J shed 5 bases, with 16 bases lying between them.

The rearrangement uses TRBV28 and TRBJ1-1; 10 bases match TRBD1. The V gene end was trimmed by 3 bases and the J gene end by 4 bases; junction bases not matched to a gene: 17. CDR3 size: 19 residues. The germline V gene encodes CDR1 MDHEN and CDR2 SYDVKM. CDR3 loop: CASSFYRVTGGDWGTEAFF. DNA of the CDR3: TGTGCCAGCAGTTTTTATAGGGTGACAGGGGGCGATTGGGGCACTGAAGCTTTCTTT.

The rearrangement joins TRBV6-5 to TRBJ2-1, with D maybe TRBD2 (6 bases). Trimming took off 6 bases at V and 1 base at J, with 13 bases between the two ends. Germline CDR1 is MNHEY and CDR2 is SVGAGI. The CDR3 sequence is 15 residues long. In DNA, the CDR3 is TGTGCCAGCAGCGACGGACGGGGGTCCTACAATGAGCAGTTCTTC. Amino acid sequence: CASSDGRGSYNEQFF.

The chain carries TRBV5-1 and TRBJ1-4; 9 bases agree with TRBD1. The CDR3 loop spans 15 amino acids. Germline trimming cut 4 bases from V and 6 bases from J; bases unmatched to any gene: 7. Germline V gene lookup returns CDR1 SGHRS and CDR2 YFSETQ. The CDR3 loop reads CASSKNTGGHEKLFF. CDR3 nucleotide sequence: TGCGCCAGCAGCAAGAATACAGGGGGCCATGAAAAACTGTTTTTT.

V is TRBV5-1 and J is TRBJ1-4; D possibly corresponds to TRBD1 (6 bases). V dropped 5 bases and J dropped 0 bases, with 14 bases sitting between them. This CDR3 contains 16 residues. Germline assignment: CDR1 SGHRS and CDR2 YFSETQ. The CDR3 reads CASSPGTTSTNEKLFF. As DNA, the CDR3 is TGCGCCAGCAGTCCCGGGACAACCTCAACTAATGAAAAACTGTTTTTT. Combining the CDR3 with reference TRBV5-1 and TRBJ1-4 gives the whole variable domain KAGVTQTPRYLIKTRGQQVTLSCSPISGHRSVSWYQQTPGQGLQFLFEYFSETQRNKGNFPGRFSGRQFSNSRSEMNVSTLELGDSALYLCASSPGTTSTNEKLFFGSGTQLSVL.

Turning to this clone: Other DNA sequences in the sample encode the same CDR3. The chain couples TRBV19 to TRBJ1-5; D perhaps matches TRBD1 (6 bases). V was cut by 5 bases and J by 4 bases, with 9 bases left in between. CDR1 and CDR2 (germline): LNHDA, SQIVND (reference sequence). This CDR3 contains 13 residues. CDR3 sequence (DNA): TGTGCCAGTAGTTTAAGGGGGAATCAGCCCCAGCATTTT. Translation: CASSLRGNQPQHF.

This CDR3 is CASSDKARDTEAFF. Here the CDR3 DNA reads TGTGCCAGCAGCGATAAGGCCCGGGACACTGAAGCTTTCTTT. The chain employs TRBV2 and TRBJ1-1; D ambiguous. The CDR3 covers 14 residues. The V gene lost 6 bases and the J gene lost 3 bases, with 14 bases spanning the gap. Germline loops: CDR1 SNHLY, CDR2 FYNNEI.

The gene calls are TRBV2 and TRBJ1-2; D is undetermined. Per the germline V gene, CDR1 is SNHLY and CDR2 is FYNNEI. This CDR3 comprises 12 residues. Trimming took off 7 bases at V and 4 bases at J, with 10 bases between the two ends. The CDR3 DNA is TGTGCCAGCAACACCGAGGTCTATGGCTACACCTTC. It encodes CASNTEVYGYTF.

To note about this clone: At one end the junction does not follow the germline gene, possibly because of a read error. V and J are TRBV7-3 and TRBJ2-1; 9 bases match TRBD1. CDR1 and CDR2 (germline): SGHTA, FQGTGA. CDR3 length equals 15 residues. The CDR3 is CASSLTGTGFVEQFF. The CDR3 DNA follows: TGTGCCAGCAGCCTAACCGGGACAGGGTTCGTTGAGCAGTTCTTC.

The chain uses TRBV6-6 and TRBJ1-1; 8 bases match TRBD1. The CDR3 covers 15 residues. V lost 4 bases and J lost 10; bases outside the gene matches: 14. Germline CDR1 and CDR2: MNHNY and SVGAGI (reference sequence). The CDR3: CASSLLSGQVLRAFF. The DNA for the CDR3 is TGTGCCAGCAGTTTACTATCGGGACAGGTTCTTAGAGCTTTCTTT.

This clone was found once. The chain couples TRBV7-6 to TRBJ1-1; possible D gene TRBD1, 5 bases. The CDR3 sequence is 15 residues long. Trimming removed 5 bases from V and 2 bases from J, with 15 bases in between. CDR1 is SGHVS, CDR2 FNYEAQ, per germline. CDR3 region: CASSQWVRGNTEAFF. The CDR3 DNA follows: TGTGCCAGCAGCCAATGGGTTAGGGGTAACACTGAAGCTTTCTTT.

The CDR3 loop is CASSLQGYAEAFF. In DNA, the CDR3 is TGTGCCAGCAGTTTACAGGGTTACGCTGAAGCTTTCTTT. This chain joins TRBV2 and TRBJ1-1; D is possibly TRBD1 (6 bases). The CDR3 is 13 amino acids. Germline CDR1 is SNHLY and CDR2 is FYNNEI. V was pared by 5 bases and J by 6 bases, with 13 bases between.

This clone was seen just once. The CDR3 loop reads CASKTNRGTYNSPLHF. The CDR3 DNA is TGTGCCAGCAAGACCAACAGGGGGACCTATAATTCACCCCTCCACTTT. The rearrangement joins TRBV27 to TRBJ1-6, with TRBD1 matching 8 bases. The CDR3 sequence is 16 residues long. Per the germline V gene, CDR1 is MNHEY and CDR2 is SMNVEV (reference sequence). Trimming took 7 bases from V and 2 from J; bases not matched to a gene: 7.

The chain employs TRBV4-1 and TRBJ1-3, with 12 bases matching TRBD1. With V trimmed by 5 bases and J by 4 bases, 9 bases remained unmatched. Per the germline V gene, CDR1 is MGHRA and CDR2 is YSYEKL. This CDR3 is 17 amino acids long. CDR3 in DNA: TGCGCCAGCAGCTACCCGGGACAGGGGGCCAAGGGAAACACCATATATTTT. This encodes CASSYPGQGAKGNTIYF.

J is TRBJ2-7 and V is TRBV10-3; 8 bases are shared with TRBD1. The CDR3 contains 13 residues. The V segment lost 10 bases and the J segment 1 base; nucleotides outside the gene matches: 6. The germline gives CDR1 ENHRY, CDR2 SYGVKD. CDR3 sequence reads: CATGQGISYEQYV. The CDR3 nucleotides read TGTGCCACCGGACAGGGCATATCCTACGAGCAGTACGTC.

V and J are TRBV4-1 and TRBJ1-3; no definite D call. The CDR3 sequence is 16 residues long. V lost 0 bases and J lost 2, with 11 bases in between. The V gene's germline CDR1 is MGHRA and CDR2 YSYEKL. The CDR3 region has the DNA TGCGCCAGCAGCCAAGATTCGGGAGGGACTGGAAACACCATATATTTT. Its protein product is CASSQDSGGTGNTIYF.

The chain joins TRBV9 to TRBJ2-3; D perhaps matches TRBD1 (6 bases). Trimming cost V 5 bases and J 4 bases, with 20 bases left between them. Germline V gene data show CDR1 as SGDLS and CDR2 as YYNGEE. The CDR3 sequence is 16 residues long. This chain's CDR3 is CASSDPRNRVSDTQYF. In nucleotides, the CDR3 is TGTGCCAGCAGTGACCCACGGAACAGGGTCTCAGATACGCAGTATTTT.

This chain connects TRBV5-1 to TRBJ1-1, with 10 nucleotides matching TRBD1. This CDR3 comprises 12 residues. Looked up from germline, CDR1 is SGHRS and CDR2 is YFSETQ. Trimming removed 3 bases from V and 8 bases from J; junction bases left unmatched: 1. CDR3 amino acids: CASSSTGGEAFF. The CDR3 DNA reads TGCGCCAGCAGCTCGACAGGGGGCGAAGCTTTCTTT.

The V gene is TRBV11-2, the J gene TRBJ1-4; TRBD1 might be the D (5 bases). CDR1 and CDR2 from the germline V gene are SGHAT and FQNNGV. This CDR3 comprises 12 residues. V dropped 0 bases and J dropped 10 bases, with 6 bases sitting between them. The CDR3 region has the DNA TGTGCCAGCAGCTTAGAGCAGGGAAAACTGTTTTTT. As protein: CASSLEQGKLFF. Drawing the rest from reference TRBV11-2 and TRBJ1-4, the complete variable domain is EAGVAQSPRYKIIEKRQSVAFWCNPISGHATLYWYQQILGQGPKLLIQFQNNGVVDDSQLPKDRFSAERLKGVDSTLKIQPAKLEDSAVYLCASSLEQGKLFFGSGTQLSVL.